The next 25 T cell receptor beta chains were all read from a single sample in a study of T-cell memory formation after mild COVID-19. TCRdb re-called the 5' RACE reads through MiXCR, storing one row per CDR3 protein. The data contain a few hundred thousand distinct CDR3 sequences, approximately 21% of them singletons. The sample comprised PBMCs or a T cell subset sorted from them (not recorded which). The receptor source for this set is an adult woman who had mild COVID-19 (a few samples of this study predate the infection). Cell type and time point are not known.

As DNA, the CDR3 is TGTGCCAGCAGACAATCACAGGGGACAAATTCACCCCTCCACTTT. Translated, it gives CASRQSQGTNSPLHF. V and J are TRBV6-5 and TRBJ1-6; 7 bases map to TRBD1. The germline CDR1 and CDR2 sequences are MNHEY and SVGAGI. The CDR3 is 15 amino acids. J gave up 7 bases and V 6 bases, and 9 bases lay outside the gene matches.

This chain links TRBV6-1 with TRBJ1-3; TRBD1 matches 9 bases. CDR1 and CDR2 (germline): MNHNS, SASEGT. The CDR3 has 14 amino acids. J was trimmed by 4 bases and V by 7 bases; bases with no gene match: 5. This CDR3 is CASKDRGAGNTIYF. The DNA of the CDR3 is TGTGCCAGCAAGGACAGGGGAGCCGGAAACACCATATATTTT.

This clonotype turned up a few times. This sequence joins TRBV7-2 and TRBJ2-7; D is possibly TRBD1 (8 bases). This CDR3 is built from 17 residues. Germline V gives CDR1 SGHTA, CDR2 FQGNSA. V was clipped by 5 bases and J by 1 base, with 21 bases between them. The chain's CDR3 is CASSVDRGLHLSYEQYF. In nucleotides, the CDR3 is TGTGCCAGCAGCGTAGACAGGGGACTACACCTTTCCTACGAGCAGTACTTC.

The chain uses TRBV6-6 and TRBJ1-1, with D unclear. The CDR3 has 14 amino acids. V dropped 6 bases and J dropped 3 bases, with 14 bases sitting between them. The germline V gene encodes CDR1 MNHNY and CDR2 SVGAGI (reference sequence). The CDR3 DNA reads TGTGCCAGCAGCACCACCGTGCGGGACACTGAAGCTTTCTTT. Translating gives CASSTTVRDTEAFF.

This clonotype was detected a few times. The gene calls are TRBV21-1 and TRBJ2-7. TRBV21-1 has pseudogene status. CDR3 length equals 12 residues. DNA for the CDR3: TGTGCCAGCAGCAAAGGGGTAGACGAGCAGTACTTC. Protein: CASSKGVDEQYF.

J is TRBJ2-1 and V is TRBV20-1; 15 nucleotides agree with TRBD2. The CDR3 has 14 residues. V was pared by 4 bases and J by 8 bases, with 3 bases of the junction left unmatched. Germline V gene data show CDR1 as DFQATT and CDR2 as SNEGSKA (reference sequence). CDR3 nucleotide sequence: TGCAGTGCTATCCGGACTAGCGGGAGGGATGAGCAGTTCTTC. As protein: CSAIRTSGRDEQFF.

This clonotype was detected only once. The CDR3, as DNA: TGTGCCAGCAGCTTTAGTTTCGGGGCAGTCTCCTACGAGCAGTACTTC. Amino acids: CASSFSFGAVSYEQYF. The gene calls are TRBV5-6 and TRBJ2-7; either TRBD1 or TRBD2 may supply D (5 bases each). V gave up 2 bases and J gave up 0 bases, with 15 bases separating them. The CDR3 length is 16 residues. Germline V lookup: CDR1 SGHDT, CDR2 YYEEEE.

V and J are TRBV7-2 and TRBJ2-7; the match to TRBD2 covers 13 bases. The CDR3 spans 15 residues. Trimming at V came to 4 bases and at J to 5 bases, leaving 5 bases not matched to a gene. Germline V lookup: CDR1 SGHTA, CDR2 FQGNSA. In DNA form, the CDR3 reads TGTGCCAGCAGCTGGACTAGCGGGAGTTATAACGAGCAGTACTTC. It specifies CASSWTSGSYNEQYF.

This clonotype was observed a few times. CDR3 amino acids: CASSYLLLAGGDTGELFF. CDR3 nucleotide sequence: TGTGCCAGCAGTTACTTACTACTAGCGGGAGGTGACACCGGGGAGCTGTTTTTT. The rearrangement uses TRBV6-5 and TRBJ2-2, with 12 bases matching TRBD2. This CDR3 comprises 18 residues. V lost 1 base to trimming and J lost 3 bases; unmatched junction nucleotides: 6. Germline CDR1 reads MNHEY; CDR2 reads SVGAGI.

J is TRBJ2-4 and V is TRBV20-1; 9 nucleotides line up with TRBD2. This CDR3 contains 15 residues. CDR1 is DFQATT, CDR2 SNEGSKA, per germline (reference sequence). The CDR3 protein is CSAPNPGLAYNIQYF. The DNA for the CDR3 is TGCAGCGCGCCGAATCCGGGACTAGCATACAACATTCAGTACTTC.

The chain recombines TRBV18 with TRBJ1-1; D is possibly TRBD1 (6 bases). Germline V gene lookup returns CDR1 KGHSH and CDR2 LQKENI. V lost 3 bases to trimming and J lost 0 bases, with 14 bases between them. The CDR3 totals 16 residues. The CDR3 loop reads CASSPGQSGMNTEAFF. CDR3 sequence (DNA): TGTGCCAGCTCACCCGGACAGTCCGGTATGAACACTGAAGCTTTCTTT.

This clonotype appeared a few times. V and J are TRBV9 and TRBJ2-2; the D gene is possibly TRBD1 (6 bases). Trimming left V 0 bases short and J 5 bases short, with 11 bases between. This CDR3 is 15 amino acids long. Germline assignment: CDR1 SGDLS and CDR2 YYNGEE. CDR3 bases: TGTGCCAGCAGCGTAGGTGCAGGGGATACCGGGGAGCTGTTTTTT. This sequence encodes CASSVGAGDTGELFF.

The gene calls are TRBV24-1 and TRBJ1-2; D is perhaps TRBD1 (5 bases). The germline V and J ends were trimmed by 7 bases and 4 bases, with 12 bases remaining between them. The CDR3 totals 13 residues. Per germline, CDR1 KGHDR and CDR2 SFDVKD. The CDR3 region is CATRGGDGYGYTF. The CDR3 DNA is TGTGCCACCAGGGGAGGGGACGGCTATGGCTACACCTTC.

The rearrangement joins TRBV18 to TRBJ1-2; 8 bases are shared with TRBD1. Germline CDR1 reads KGHSH; CDR2 reads LQKENI. After removal of 2 bases from V and 0 bases from J, the junction contained 5 bases not matched to a gene. The CDR3 has 16 amino acids. As DNA, the CDR3 is TGTGCCAGCTCACCAAGTGGGACAGGTCCTAACTATGGCTACACCTTC. It specifies CASSPSGTGPNYGYTF.

The V and J genes are TRBV6-2 or TRBV6-3 and TRBJ1-1; D remains unclear. Germline-derived CDR1 and CDR2 are MNHEY and SVGEGT. V lost 6 bases, J lost 5 bases, and 10 bases lay in between. This CDR3 has 12 amino acids. The CDR3 reads CASSLSQTEAFF. The CDR3 nucleotides read TGTGCCAGCAGCCTAAGCCAAACTGAAGCTTTCTTT.

The chain carries TRBV24-1 and TRBJ2-1, with no clear D. Trimming removed 10 bases at V and 6 bases at J, with 15 bases between. CDR1 is KGHDR, CDR2 SFDVKD, per germline. This CDR3 has 13 amino acids. This chain's CDR3 is CATGESWANEQFF. The DNA of the CDR3 is TGTGCCACTGGGGAAAGTTGGGCCAATGAGCAGTTCTTC.

This sequence joins TRBV24-1 and TRBJ2-2, with D uncertain. Germline V CDR1 and CDR2: KGHDR, SFDVKD. The ends were cut back, 0 bases at V and 5 bases at J, with 3 bases in the middle. The CDR3 is made up of 13 amino acids. The CDR3 nucleotides are TGTGCCACCAGTGATTTGTATACCGGGGAGCTGTTTTTT. Protein: CATSDLYTGELFF.

This clonotype was counted between two and nine times. The chain has TRBV4-1 and TRBJ2-3; TRBD1 matches 7 bases. The CDR3 has 16 residues. Per germline, CDR1 MGHRA and CDR2 YSYEKL. V lost 3 bases to trimming and J lost 7 bases; unmatched junction nucleotides: 13. This chain's CDR3 is CASSHEDRDIDHTQYF. CDR3 DNA: TGCGCCAGCAGCCACGAAGACAGGGACATCGATCATACGCAGTATTTT.

The CDR3 DNA reads TGTGCCAGCAGCTCCGGACGGGACTGGGGAAAACTGTTTTTT. This sequence encodes CASSSGRDWGKLFF. The rearrangement links TRBV7-9 to TRBJ1-4; D is possibly TRBD1 (5 bases). Between the trimmed V and J ends, which lost 4 bases and 10 bases, there was a span of 16 bases. The CDR3 has 14 amino acids. Germline V gene data show CDR1 as SEHNR and CDR2 as FQNEAQ (reference sequence).

This clonotype has a handful of counts. This chain links TRBV7-9 with TRBJ2-1; TRBD2 agrees at 11 bases. Germline V gene lookup returns CDR1 SEHNR and CDR2 FQNEAQ (reference sequence). V was pared by 5 bases and J by 4 bases, with 10 bases of the junction left unmatched. There are 17 residues in the CDR3. The CDR3 region is CASSPRTSGLDYNEQFF. CDR3 DNA: TGTGCCAGCAGCCCAAGGACTAGCGGGCTTGATTACAATGAGCAGTTCTTC.

This clonotype has more than one count but fewer than ten. The chain recombines TRBV12-3 or TRBV12-4 with TRBJ2-7; the match to TRBD1 covers 8 bases. The V and J ends lost 4 bases and 1 base, in that order; junction bases with no gene match: 3. The CDR3 is 14 residues long. This chain's CDR3 is CASSSWDRSYEQYF. The CDR3 bases are TGTGCCAGCAGTTCCTGGGACAGGTCCTACGAGCAGTACTTC.

The chain carries TRBV6-4 and TRBJ2-3, with a possible D match to TRBD2 (6 bases). The CDR3 extends over 14 amino acids. V gave up 0 bases and J gave up 4 bases, with 8 bases separating them. Germline V gene data show CDR1 as MRHNA and CDR2 as SNTAGT. The CDR3 region has the DNA TGTGCCAGCAGTGACTCGCCTAGCGCAGATACGCAGTATTTT. Translated: CASSDSPSADTQYF.

The table lists this clonotype with a few counts. The rearrangement uses TRBV24-1 and TRBJ2-7, with 8 bases aligning to TRBD1. J gave up 2 bases and V 7 bases, and 6 bases lay outside the gene matches. The length of the CDR3 is 14 residues. CDR1 is KGHDR, CDR2 SFDVKD, per germline. The CDR3 DNA sequence: TGTGCCACCAGCCGGGACAGGCCCCCCTACGAGCAGTACTTC. Encoded protein: CATSRDRPPYEQYF.

In nucleotides, the CDR3 is TGTGCCAGCACTATGACTACCACCTACGAGCAGTACTTC. Its translation: CASTMTTTYEQYF. The chain couples TRBV6-2 or TRBV6-3 to TRBJ2-7; TRBD2 is a possible D gene (5 bases). CDR3 length equals 13 residues. Trimming stripped 7 bases from V and 2 bases from J, with 12 bases between. The germline gives CDR1 MNHEY, CDR2 SVGEGT.

The gene calls are TRBV20-1 and TRBJ1-3, with 8 nucleotides matching TRBD1. The germline CDR1 and CDR2 sequences are DFQATT and SNEGSKA (reference sequence). The CDR3 sequence is 14 residues long. Unmatched junction bases numbered 5, after V lost 3 bases and J lost 4 bases. The chain's CDR3 is CSASPQGAGNTIYF. The CDR3 DNA reads as TGCAGTGCTAGCCCCCAGGGGGCCGGAAACACCATATATTTT.